The T cell receptor beta chain described here comes from a study of spatial heterogeneity in lung cancer. Findings and caveats of the study: Tracking of tumor mutation counts was seen in expanded intratumoral alpha and beta TCR counts.

The V segment lost 5 bases and the J segment 7 bases; nucleotides outside the gene matches: 6. The CDR3 totals 15 residues. Germline V CDR1 and CDR2: SEHNR, FQNEAQ (reference sequence). Noted time point: sample taken at primary tumor resection. Unsorted tumor, nontumor lung tissue or cryopreserved PBMC supplied the whole RNA. In the library, each TCR cDNA molecule bore its own unique molecular identifier. TCRdb used MiXCR to reprocess the 5' RACE reads, holding one entry per CDR3 protein. The sample contains some 100,000 distinct CDR3 sequences, nearly 4.5% of which appear only once. Note on this clonotype: Its cognate antigen is unknown.

The sequencing used lung tumor tissue, collected at surgery. The chain uses TRBV7-9 and TRBJ2-1, with 12 bases identical to TRBD1. This TCR came from a male donor with early-stage non-small cell lung cancer. CDR3 coding DNA: TGTGCCAGCAGCCAGCGGGGACAGGGGGCGAATGAGCAGTTCTTC. It encodes CASSQRGQGANEQFF.